The T cell receptor (beta chain) under discussion was sequenced for a study of cytomegalovirus exposure and HLA in healthy donors. Study details: Within the Caucasian-associated ancestry cluster were roughly 81% of the approximately 400 genotyped donors.

The study ran its PCR with 60 Vbeta and 13 Jbeta primers. Clones were read by immunoSEQ multiplex PCR, and TCRdb kept only the in-frame ones, dropping some. The data show 60,000 to 70,000 clones, roughly 75% seen once. This CDR3 region has 16 residues. With 6 bases clipped from V and 3 bases from J, the junction kept 11 bases outside the gene matches. Per the germline V gene, CDR1 is MDHEN and CDR2 is SYDVKM. Source material: PBMCs. The V call is TRBV28, the J call TRBJ1-5, with 7 bases aligning to TRBD1. The sequence came from a man aged 55 to 70 in good health and CMV-seropositive. The CDR3 DNA sequence: TGTGCCAGCAGAGAGACACAGGGGCGAAACAATCAGCCCCAGCATTTT. Amino acids: CASRETQGRNNQPQHF. The full variable domain, with the rest looked up from reference TRBV28 and TRBJ1-5, is DVKVTQSSRYLVKRTGEKVFLECVQDMDHENMFWYRQDPGLGLRLIYFSYDVKMKEKGDIPEGYSVSREKKERFSLILESASTNQTSMYLCASRETQGRNNQPQHFGDGTRLSIL.